This TCR beta chain was observed in a study of T cells in Graves' hyperthyroidism and ophthalmopathy. The V end was cut by 2 bases, the J end by 4 bases, with 8 bases between. CDR1 and CDR2 from the germline V gene are MDHEN and SYDVKM. This CDR3 has 13 amino acids. The investigators amplified TCR beta CDR3 regions from RNA transcripts. The primer set for the first-round RT-PCR of the TCR CDR3 was HTBI. TCRdb re-analysed the multiplex PCR reads in MiXCR, keeping a single row per CDR3 protein. The sample lists about 280,000 distinct CDR3 sequences, under 30% occurring once. This clonotype came up many times.

The TCR originated in a man in his forties or fifties with Graves' hyperthyroidism that later progressed to Graves' ophthalmopathy. The material sequenced was blood. The chain has TRBV28 and TRBJ2-5; no definite D call. The CDR3 sequence is CASSLIGSETQYF. The CDR3 nucleotides are TGTGCCAGCAGTTTAATAGGGTCAGAGACCCAGTACTTC.